This record covers a single TCR beta chain. The data were taken from a study of blood T cells in healthy people across ages. Across the whole study: Template-switching capture recovered about one barcoded beta molecule per two T cells.

V shed 6 bases and J shed 9 bases, with 20 bases lying between them. The CDR3 runs to 13 residues. Germline CDR1 is DFQATT and CDR2 is SNEGSKA (reference sequence). A sample-barcoded 5' primer and a J-beta primer mix were used in a second PCR of about 6 to 11 cycles. Each CDR3 protein gets one entry after TCRdb re-called the 5' RACE reads with MiXCR. The sample records about 1.6 million distinct CDR3 sequences, around 36% being singletons. Specimen: blood. This chain joins TRBV20-1 and TRBJ1-2; possibly TRBD1 for D (5 bases). The clonotype comes from a woman aged 25 to 39 in good health. CDR3 nucleotide sequence: TGCAGTGCCCGGGGCGGGGCGCTAAGCAGCTACACCTTC. Its translation: CSARGGALSSYTF.